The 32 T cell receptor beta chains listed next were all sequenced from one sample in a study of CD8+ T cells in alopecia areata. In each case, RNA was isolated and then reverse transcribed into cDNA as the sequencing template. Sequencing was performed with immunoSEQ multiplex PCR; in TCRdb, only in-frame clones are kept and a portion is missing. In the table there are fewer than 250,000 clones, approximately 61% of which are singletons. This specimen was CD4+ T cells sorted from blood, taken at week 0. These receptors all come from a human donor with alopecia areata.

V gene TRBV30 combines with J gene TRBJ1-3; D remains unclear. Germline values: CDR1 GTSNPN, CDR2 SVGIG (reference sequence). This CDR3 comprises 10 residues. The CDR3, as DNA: TGTGCTTCTGCCGGAAACACCATATATTTT. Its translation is CASAGNTIYF. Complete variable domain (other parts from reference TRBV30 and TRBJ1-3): SQTIHQWPATLVQPVGSPLSLECTVEGTSNPNLYWYRQAAGRGLQLLFYSVGIGQISSEVPQNLSASRPQDRQFILSSKKLLLSDSGFYLCASAGNTIYFGEGSWLTVV.

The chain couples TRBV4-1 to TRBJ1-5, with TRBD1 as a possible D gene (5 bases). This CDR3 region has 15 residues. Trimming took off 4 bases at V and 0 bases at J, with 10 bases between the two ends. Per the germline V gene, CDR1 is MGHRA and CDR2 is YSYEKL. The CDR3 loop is CASSRDGDSNQPQHF. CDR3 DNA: TGCGCCAGCAGCCGGGACGGTGATAGCAATCAGCCCCAGCATTTT.

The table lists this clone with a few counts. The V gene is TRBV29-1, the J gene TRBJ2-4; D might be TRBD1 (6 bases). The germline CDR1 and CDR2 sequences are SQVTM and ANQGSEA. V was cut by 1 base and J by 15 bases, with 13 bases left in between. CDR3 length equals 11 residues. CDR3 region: CSVEAPGTRYF. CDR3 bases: TGCAGCGTTGAAGCACCCGGGACAAGGTACTTC.

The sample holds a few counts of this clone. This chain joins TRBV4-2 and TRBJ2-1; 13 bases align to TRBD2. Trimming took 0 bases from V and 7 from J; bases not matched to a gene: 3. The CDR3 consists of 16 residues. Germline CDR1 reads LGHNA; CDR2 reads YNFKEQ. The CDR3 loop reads CASSQDGTSGTNEQFF. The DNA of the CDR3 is TGTGCCAGCAGCCAAGATGGGACTAGCGGGACTAATGAGCAGTTCTTC.

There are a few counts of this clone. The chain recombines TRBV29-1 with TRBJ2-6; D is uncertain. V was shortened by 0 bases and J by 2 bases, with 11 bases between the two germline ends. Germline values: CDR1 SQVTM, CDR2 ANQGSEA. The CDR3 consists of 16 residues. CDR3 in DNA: TGCAGCGTTGAAGATCTACGGGTTGCTGGGGCCAACGTCCTGACTTTC. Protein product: CSVEDLRVAGANVLTF.

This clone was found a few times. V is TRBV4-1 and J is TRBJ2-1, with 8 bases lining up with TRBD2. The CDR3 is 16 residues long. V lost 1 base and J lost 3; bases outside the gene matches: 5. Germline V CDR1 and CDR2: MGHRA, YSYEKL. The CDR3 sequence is CASSQALAGHYNEQFF. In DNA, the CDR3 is TGCGCCAGCAGCCAAGCGCTAGCGGGTCACTACAATGAGCAGTTCTTC.

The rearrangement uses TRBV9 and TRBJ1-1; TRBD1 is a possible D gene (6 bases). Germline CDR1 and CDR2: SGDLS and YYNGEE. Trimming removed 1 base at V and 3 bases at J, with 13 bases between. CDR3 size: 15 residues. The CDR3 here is CASSVNAGVDTEAFF. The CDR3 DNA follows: TGTGCCAGCAGCGTAAATGCAGGGGTGGACACTGAAGCTTTCTTT. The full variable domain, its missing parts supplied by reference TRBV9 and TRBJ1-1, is DSGVTQTPKHLITATGQRVTLRCSPRSGDLSVYWYQQSLDQGLQFLIQYYNGEERAKGNILERFSAQQFPDLHSELNLSSLELGDSALYFCASSVNAGVDTEAFFGQGTRLTVV.

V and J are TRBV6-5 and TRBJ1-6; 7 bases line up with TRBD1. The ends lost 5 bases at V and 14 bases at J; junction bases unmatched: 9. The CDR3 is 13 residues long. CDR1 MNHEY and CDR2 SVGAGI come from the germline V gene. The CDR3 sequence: CASSIDRARTLHF. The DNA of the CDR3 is TGTGCCAGCAGTATCGACAGGGCTAGAACCCTCCACTTT.

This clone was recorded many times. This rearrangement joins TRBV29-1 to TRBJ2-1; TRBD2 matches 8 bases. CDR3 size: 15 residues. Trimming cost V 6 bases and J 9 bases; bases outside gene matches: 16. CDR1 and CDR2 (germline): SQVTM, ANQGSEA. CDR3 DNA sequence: TGCAGCGTGATGGGACTAGTCGGTGCGTTGGGTGAGCAGTTCTTC. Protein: CSVMGLVGALGEQFF.

The CDR3 reads CASSFAGYNEQFF. In DNA form, the CDR3 reads TGTGCCAGCAGCTTCGCCGGCTACAATGAGCAGTTCTTC. The V gene is TRBV7-9, the J gene TRBJ2-1, with no clear D. Germline CDR1 is SEHNR and CDR2 is FQNEAQ (reference sequence). V shed 3 bases and J shed 3 bases, with 6 bases lying between them. The CDR3 length is 13 residues.

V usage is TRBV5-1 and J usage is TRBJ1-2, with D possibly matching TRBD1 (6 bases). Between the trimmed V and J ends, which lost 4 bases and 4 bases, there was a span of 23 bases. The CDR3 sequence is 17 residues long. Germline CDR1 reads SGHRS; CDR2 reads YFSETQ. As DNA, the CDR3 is TGCGCCAGCAGCCGGGGTGGAGACAGGCAGTCAAGCTATGGCTACACCTTC. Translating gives CASSRGGDRQSSYGYTF.

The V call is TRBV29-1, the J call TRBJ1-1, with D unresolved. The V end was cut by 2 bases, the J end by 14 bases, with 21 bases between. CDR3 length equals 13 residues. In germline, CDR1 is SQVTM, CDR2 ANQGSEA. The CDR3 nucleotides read TGCAGCGTTGAACGAACCATGGAGGTGTGGACGTTCTTT. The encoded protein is CSVERTMEVWTFF.

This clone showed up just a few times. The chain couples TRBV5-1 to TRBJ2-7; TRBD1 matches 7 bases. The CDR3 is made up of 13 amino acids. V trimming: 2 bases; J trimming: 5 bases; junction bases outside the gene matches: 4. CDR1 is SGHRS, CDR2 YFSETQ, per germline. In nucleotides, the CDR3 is TGCGCCAGCAGCTTTGACAGGGTGGACGAGCAGTACTTC. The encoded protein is CASSFDRVDEQYF.

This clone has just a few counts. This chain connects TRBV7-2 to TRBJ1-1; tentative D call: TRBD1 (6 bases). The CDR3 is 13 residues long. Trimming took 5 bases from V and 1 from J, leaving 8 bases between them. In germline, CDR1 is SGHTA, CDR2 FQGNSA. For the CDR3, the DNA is TGTGCCAGCAGCGGACAGCCGAACACTGAAGCTTTCTTT. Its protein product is CASSGQPNTEAFF.

As DNA, the CDR3 is TGCAGTGCCAGGTGGAATGAGCAGTTCTTC. It specifies CSARWNEQFF. The V and J genes are TRBV20-1 and TRBJ2-1; D uncertain. Trimming took off 6 bases at V and 7 bases at J, with 7 bases between the two ends. CDR3 length: 10 amino acids. Per the germline V gene, CDR1 is DFQATT and CDR2 is SNEGSKA (reference sequence).

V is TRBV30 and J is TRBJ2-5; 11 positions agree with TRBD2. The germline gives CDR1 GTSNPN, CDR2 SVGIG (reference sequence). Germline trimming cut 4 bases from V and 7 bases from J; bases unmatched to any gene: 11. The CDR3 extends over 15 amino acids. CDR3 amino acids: CAWTRVAGGPSTQYF. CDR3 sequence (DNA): TGTGCCTGGACTAGGGTAGCGGGGGGGCCTTCGACCCAGTACTTC.

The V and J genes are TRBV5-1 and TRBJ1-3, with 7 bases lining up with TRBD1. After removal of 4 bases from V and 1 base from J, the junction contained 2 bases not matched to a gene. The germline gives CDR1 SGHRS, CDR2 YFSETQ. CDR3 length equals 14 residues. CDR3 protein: CASSRGQSGNTIYF. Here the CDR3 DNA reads TGCGCCAGCAGCAGGGGACAGTCTGGAAACACCATATATTTT.

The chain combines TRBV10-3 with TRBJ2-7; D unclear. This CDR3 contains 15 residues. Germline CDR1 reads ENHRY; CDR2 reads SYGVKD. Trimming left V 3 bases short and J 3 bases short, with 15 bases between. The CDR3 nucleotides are TGTGCCATCAGTGACCGTAGCTCCCCCAGCTACGAGCAGTACTTC. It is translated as CAISDRSSPSYEQYF.

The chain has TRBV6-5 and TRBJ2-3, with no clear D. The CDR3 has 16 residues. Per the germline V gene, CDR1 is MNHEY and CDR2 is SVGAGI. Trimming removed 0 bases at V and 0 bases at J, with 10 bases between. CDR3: CASSYSAVPSTDTQYF. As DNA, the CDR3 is TGTGCCAGCAGTTACTCGGCGGTTCCTAGCACAGATACGCAGTATTTT.

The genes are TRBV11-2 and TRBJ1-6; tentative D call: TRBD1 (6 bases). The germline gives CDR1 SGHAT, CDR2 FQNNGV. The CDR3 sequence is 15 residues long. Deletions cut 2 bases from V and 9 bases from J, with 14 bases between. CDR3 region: CASSLLGSGVSPLHF. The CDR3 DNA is TGTGCCAGCAGCTTATTAGGATCAGGGGTTTCACCCCTCCACTTT.

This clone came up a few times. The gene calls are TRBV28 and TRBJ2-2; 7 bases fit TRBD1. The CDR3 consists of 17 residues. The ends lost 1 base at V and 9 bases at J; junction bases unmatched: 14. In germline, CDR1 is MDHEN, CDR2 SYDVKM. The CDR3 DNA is TGTGCCAGCAGTTTATTAGGGCAGGGGGTTAATATCCGGGAGCTGTTTTTT. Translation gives CASSLLGQGVNIRELFF.

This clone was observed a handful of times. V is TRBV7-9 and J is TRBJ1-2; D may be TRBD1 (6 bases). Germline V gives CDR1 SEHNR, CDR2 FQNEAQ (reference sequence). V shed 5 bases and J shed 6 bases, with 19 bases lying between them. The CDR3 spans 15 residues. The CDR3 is CASSTRQVTWDGYTF. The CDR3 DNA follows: TGTGCCAGCAGCACCCGACAGGTCACCTGGGATGGCTACACCTTC.

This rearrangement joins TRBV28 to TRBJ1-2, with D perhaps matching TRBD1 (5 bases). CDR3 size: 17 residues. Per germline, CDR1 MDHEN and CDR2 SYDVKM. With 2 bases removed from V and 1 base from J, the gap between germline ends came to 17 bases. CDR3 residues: CASSLRRTNTGNYGYTF. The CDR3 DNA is TGTGCCAGCAGTTTAAGACGGACAAATACTGGTAACTATGGCTACACCTTC.

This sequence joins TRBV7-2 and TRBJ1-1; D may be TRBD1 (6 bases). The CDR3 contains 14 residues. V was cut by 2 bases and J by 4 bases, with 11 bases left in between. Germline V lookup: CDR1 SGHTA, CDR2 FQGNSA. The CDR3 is CASSLLRGLTEAFF. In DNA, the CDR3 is TGTGCCAGCAGCTTACTGCGGGGGCTCACTGAAGCTTTCTTT.

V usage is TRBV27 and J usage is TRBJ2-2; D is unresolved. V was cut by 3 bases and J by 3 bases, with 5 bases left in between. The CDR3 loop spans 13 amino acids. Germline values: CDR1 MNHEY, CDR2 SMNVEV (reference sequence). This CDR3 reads CASSFEYTGELFF. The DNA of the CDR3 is TGTGCCAGCAGTTTCGAGTACACCGGGGAGCTGTTTTTT.

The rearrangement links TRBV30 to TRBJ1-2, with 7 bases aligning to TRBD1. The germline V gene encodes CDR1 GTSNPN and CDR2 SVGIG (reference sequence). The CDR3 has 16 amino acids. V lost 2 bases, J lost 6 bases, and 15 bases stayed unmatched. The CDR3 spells CAWSRGSGTESHGYTF. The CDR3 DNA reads TGTGCCTGGAGTCGAGGGTCCGGGACAGAGAGCCATGGCTACACCTTC.

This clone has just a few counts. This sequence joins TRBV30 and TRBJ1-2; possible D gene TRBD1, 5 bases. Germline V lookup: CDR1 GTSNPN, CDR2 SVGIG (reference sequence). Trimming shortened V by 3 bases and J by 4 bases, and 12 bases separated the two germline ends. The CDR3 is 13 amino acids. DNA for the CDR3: TGTGCCTGGAGCCAGATGGGGGGCTATGGCTACACCTTC. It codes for CAWSQMGGYGYTF.

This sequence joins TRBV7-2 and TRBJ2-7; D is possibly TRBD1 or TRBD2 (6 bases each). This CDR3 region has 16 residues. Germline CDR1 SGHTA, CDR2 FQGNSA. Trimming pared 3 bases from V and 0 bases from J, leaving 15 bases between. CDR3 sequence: CASSFVGGGSSYEQYF. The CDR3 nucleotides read TGTGCCAGCAGCTTTGTGGGGGGCGGCTCCTCCTACGAGCAGTACTTC.

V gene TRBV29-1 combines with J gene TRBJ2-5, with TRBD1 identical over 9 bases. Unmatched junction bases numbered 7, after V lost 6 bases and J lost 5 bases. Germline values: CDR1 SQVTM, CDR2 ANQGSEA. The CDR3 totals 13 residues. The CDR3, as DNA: TGCAGCGTGGAACCGACAGGGGGGGAGACCCAGTACTTC. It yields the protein CSVEPTGGETQYF.

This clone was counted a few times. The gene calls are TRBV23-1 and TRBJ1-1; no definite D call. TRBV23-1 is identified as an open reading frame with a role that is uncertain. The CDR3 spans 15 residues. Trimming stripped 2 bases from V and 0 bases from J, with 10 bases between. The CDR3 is CASSQIHRMNTEAFF. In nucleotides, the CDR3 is TGCGCCAGCAGTCAAATACATCGGATGAACACTGAAGCTTTCTTT.

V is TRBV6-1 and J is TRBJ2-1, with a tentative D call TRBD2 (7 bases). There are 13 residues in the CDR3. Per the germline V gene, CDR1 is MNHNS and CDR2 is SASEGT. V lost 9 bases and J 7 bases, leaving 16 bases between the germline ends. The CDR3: CASLLGGGNEQFF. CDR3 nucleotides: TGTGCCAGTCTACTAGGGGGGGGAAATGAGCAGTTCTTC.

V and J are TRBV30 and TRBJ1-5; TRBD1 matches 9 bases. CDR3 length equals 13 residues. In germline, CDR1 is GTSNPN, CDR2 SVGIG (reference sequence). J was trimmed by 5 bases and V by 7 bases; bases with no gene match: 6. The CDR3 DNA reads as TGTGCCTTTCAGACAGGGGGGGATCAGCCCCAGCATTTT. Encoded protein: CAFQTGGDQPQHF. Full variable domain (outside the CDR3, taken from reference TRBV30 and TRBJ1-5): SQTIHQWPATLVQPVGSPLSLECTVEGTSNPNLYWYRQAAGRGLQLLFYSVGIGQISSEVPQNLSASRPQDRQFILSSKKLLLSDSGFYLCAFQTGGDQPQHFGDGTRLSIL.